These 5 T cell receptor beta chains were sequenced from one sample in a study of persistence of HIV-infected CD4 T cells. Sequencing used immunoSEQ version 4 in survey mode. Sequencing used immunoSEQ multiplex PCR; TCRdb keeps in-frame clones, though not all of them. The table records tens of thousands of clones, approximately 89% of them present only once. The antigens of these receptors remain unknown. Nonspecific anti-CD3/anti-CD28 bead stimulation represents the broad CD4+ T cell repertoire. CD4+ T cells upregulating both CD40 ligand and CD69 were sorted as responding cells. The sample here was CD4+ T cells sorted from PBMCs after approximately 20-hour stimulation, taken from a patient who received antiretroviral therapy. Receptors originate from an adult man with HIV who was CMV-seropositive.

CDR3 sequence: CASRLSGQGVQPQHF. Written as DNA, the CDR3 is TGTGCCAGTAGACTATCGGGACAGGGGGTTCAGCCCCAGCATTTT. This rearrangement joins TRBV19 to TRBJ1-5; 11 bases match TRBD1. J was trimmed by 6 bases and V by 6 bases; bases with no gene match: 7. Per the germline V gene, CDR1 is LNHDA and CDR2 is SQIVND (reference sequence). The CDR3 has 15 residues.

The chain combines TRBV5-1 with TRBJ2-1; the match to TRBD1 covers 7 bases. The CDR3 covers 14 residues. The germline V gene has CDR1 SGHRS and CDR2 YFSETQ. V gave up 4 bases and J gave up 8 bases; unmatched junction bases: 9. The CDR3 sequence: CASSRVTGYDEQFF. Written as DNA, the CDR3 is TGCGCCAGCAGCAGGGTGACAGGGTATGATGAGCAGTTCTTC.

The chain has TRBV5-1 and TRBJ1-1; D call uncertain. Deletions cut 8 bases from V and 4 bases from J, with 21 bases between. The germline V gene encodes CDR1 SGHRS and CDR2 YFSETQ. This CDR3 region has 15 residues. CDR3 loop: CASRTVQDPLTEAFF. The CDR3 DNA sequence: TGCGCCAGTCGAACGGTGCAGGACCCCCTCACTGAAGCTTTCTTT.

This chain joins TRBV4-2 and TRBJ1-2, with 9 bases that match TRBD1. The junction had 4 bases not matched to a gene; V was cut back by 2 bases and J by 3 bases. The CDR3 consists of 15 residues. Germline CDR1 is LGHNA and CDR2 is YNFKEQ. DNA of the CDR3: TGTGCCAGCAGCCAAACAGGGGGCGATCACTATGGCTACACCTTC. Translating it yields CASSQTGGDHYGYTF.

The V call is TRBV7-3, the J call TRBJ2-1; unclear D gene. This CDR3 comprises 13 residues. CDR1 SGHTA and CDR2 FQGTGA come from the germline V gene. Trimming left V 3 bases short and J 3 bases short, with 6 bases between. CDR3 nucleotide sequence: TGTGCCAGCAGCTTCCAAGGCTACAATGAGCAGTTCTTC. Translating it yields CASSFQGYNEQFF.